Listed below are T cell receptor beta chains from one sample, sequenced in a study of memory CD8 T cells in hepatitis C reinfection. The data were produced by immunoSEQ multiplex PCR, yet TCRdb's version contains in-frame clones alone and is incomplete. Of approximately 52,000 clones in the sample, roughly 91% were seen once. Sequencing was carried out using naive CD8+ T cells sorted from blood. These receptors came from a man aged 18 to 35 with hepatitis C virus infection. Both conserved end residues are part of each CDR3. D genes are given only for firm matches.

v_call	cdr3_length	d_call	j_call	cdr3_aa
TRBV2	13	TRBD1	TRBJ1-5	CASSTGGGQPQHF
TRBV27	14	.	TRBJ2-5	CASSASGTQETQYF
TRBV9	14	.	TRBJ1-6	CASSVSGGNSPLHF
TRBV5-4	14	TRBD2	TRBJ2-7	CASRASGSSYEQYF
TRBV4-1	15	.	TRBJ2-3	CASSQEEFPTDTQYF
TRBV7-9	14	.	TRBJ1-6	CASSYGGGNSPLHF
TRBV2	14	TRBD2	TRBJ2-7	CASSEPAGDVWQYF
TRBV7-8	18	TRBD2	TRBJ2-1	CASSLEGLAEPVYNEQFF
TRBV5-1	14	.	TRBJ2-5	CASSGTPGEETQYF
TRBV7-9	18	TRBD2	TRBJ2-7	CASSTASGTSGRAYEQYF
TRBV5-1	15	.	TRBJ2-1	CASSTTGDGVNEQFF
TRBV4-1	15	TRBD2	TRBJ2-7	CASSRTSGSKYEQYF
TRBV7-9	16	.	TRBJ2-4	CASSPLAGLAKNIQYF
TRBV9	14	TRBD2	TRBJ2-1	CASSRGSRGNEQFF
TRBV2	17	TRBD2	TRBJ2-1	CASSNSGLAGGLYEQFF
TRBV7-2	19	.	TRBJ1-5	CASSLGQVNHPPSNQPQHF
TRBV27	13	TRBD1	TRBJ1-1	CASGGQGDTEAFF
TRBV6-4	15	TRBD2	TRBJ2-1	CATSGLAGDYNEQFF
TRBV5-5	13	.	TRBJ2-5	CASSPPDQETQYF
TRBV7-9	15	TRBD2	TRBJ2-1	CASSTPRTSGNEQFF
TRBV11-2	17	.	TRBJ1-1	CASSLDSRGYVGTEAFF
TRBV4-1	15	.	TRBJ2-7	CASSQERGLHYEQYF
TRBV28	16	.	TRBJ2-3	CASSLRPEEVTDTQYF
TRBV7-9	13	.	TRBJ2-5	CASSPPLAGTQYF
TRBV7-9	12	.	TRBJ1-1	CASSLSGIEAFF
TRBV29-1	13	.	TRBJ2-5	CSVEDRGEETQYF
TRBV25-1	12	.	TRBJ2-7	CASSHGSGEQYF
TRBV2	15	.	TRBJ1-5	CASSEAGRTDQPQHF
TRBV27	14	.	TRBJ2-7	CASSLSLSSYEQYF
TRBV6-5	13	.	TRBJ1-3	CASSYSPAGPQYF
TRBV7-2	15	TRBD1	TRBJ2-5	CASSFPGTGEETQYF
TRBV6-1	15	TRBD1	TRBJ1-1	CASSEGGRGSTEAFF
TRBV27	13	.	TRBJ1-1	CASSLMGGSEAFF
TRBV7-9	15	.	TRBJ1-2	CASSLANEGPFGYTF
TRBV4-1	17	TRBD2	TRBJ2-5	CASSLFGLADFQETQYF
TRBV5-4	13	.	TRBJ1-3	CASSVGTGNTIYF
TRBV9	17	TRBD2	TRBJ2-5	CASSPGTSGGAGETQYF
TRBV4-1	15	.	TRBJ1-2	CASSQEMGANYGYTF
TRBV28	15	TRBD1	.	CASSLPGQGVYEQYF
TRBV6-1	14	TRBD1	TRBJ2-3	CASSWTGARDTQYF
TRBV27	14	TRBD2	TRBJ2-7	CASRPGLAHIEQYF
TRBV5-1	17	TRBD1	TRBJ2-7	CASSLEYPGGAVYEQYF
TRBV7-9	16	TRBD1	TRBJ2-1	CASSLGAGDRVDEQFF
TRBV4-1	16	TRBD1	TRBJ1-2	CASSHSGTGENYGYTF